This record concerns one TCR beta chain sequence. Only in-frame clones appear in the TCRdb table, and some are missing; sequencing was by immunoSEQ multiplex PCR. The sample includes 45,000 to 50,000 clones, around nine tenths of them seen just once. The data were taken from a study of T cell changes during pregnancy in multiple sclerosis. J was trimmed by 3 bases and V by 4 bases; bases with no gene match: 5. The germline V gene has CDR1 SGDLS and CDR2 YYNGEE. CDR3 length: 15 amino acids. This chain uses TRBV9 with TRBJ2-5; 11 bases line up with TRBD2. The sequencing used CD4+ T cells from peripheral blood mononuclear cells, collected in the second trimester of pregnancy. The sequence derives from a female donor in good health, enrolled as a control in a pregnancy study. The CDR3 coding sequence is TGTGCCAGCAGCAACACGGGACTAGCGGAAGAGACCCAGTACTTC. It translates to CASSNTGLAEETQYF. Based on the CDR3 plus reference TRBV9 and TRBJ2-5, the full variable domain is DSGVTQTPKHLITATGQRVTLRCSPRSGDLSVYWYQQSLDQGLQFLIQYYNGEERAKGNILERFSAQQFPDLHSELNLSSLELGDSALYFCASSNTGLAEETQYFGPGTRLLVL.